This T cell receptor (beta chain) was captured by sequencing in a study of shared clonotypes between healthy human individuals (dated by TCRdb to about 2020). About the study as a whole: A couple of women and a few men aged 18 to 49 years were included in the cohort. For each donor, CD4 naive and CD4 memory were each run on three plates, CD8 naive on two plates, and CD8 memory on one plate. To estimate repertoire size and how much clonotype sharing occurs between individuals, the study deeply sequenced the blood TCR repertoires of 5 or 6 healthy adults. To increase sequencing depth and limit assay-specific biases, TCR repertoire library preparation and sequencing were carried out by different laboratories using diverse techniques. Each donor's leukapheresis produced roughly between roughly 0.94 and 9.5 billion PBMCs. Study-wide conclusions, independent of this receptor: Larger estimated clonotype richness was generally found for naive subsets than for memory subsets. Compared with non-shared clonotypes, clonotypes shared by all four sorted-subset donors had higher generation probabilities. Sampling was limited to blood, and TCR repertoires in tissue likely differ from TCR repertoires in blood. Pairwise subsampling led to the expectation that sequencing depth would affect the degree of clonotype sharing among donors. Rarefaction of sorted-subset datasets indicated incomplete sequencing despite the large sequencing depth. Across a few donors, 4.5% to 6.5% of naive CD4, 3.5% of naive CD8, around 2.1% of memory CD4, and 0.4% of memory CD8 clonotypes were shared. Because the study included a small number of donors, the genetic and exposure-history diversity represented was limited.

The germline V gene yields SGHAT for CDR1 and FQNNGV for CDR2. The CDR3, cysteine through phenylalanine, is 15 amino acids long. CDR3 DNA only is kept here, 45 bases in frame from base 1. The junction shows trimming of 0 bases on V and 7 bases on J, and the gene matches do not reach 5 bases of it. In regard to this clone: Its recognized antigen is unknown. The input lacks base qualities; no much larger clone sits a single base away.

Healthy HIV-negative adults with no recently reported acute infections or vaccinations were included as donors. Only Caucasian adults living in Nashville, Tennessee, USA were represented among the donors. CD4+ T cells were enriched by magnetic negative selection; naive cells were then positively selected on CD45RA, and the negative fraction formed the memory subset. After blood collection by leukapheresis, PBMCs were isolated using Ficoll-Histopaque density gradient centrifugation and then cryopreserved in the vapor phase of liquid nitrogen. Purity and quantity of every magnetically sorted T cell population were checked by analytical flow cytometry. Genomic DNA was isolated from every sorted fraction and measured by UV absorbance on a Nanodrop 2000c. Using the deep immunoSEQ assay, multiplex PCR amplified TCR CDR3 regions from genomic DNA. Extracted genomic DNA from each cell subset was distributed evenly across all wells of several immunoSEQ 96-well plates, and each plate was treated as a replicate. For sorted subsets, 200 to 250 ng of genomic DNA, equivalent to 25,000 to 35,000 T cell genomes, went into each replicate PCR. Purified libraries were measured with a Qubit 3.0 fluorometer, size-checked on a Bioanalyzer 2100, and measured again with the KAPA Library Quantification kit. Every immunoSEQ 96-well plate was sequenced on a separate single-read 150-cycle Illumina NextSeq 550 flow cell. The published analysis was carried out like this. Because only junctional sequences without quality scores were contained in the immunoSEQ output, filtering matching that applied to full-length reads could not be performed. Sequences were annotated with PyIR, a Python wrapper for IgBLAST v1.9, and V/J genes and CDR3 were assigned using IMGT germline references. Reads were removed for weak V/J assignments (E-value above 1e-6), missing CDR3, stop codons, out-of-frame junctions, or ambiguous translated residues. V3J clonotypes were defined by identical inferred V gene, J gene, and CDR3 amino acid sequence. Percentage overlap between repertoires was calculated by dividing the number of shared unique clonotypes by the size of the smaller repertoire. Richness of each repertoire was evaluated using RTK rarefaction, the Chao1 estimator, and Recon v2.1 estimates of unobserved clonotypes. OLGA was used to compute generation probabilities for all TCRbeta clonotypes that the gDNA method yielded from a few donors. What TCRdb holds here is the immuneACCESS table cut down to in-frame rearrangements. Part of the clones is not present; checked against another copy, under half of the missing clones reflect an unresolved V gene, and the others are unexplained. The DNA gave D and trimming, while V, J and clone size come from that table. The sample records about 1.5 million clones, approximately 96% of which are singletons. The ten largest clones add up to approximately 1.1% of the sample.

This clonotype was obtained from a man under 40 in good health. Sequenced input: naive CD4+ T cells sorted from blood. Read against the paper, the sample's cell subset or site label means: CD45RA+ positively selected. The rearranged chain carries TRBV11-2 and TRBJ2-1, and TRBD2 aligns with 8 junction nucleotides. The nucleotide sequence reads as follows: TGTGCCAGCAGCTTAGAATTGGGACTAGGTAATGAGCAGTTCTTC. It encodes CASSLELGLGNEQFF.